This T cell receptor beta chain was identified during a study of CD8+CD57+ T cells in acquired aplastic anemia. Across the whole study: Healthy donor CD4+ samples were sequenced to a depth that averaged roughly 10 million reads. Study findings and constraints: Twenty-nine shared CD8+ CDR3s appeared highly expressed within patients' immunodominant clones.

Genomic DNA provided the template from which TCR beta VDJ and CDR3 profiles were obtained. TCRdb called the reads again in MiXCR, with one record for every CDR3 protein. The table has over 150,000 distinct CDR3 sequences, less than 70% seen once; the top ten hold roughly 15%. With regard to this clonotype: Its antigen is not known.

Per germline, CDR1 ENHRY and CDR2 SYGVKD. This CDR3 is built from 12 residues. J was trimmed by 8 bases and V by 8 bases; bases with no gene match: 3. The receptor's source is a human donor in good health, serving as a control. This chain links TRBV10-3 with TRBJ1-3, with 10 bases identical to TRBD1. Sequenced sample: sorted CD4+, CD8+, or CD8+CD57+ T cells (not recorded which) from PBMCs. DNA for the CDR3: TGTGCCATCGAGGGACAGGGGTACACCATATATTTT. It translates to CAIEGQGYTIYF.